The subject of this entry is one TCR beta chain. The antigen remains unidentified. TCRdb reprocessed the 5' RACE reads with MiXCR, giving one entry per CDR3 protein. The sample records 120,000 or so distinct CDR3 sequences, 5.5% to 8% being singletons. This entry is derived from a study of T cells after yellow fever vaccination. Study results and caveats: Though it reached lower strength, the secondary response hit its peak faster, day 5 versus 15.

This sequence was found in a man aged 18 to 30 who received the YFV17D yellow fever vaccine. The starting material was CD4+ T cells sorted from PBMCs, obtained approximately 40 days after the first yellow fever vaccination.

The DNA for the CDR3 is TGTGCCAGCAGCCGAGGACTAGCGGGGGGAGATACGCAGTATTTT. Encoded protein: CASSRGLAGGDTQYF. The chain employs TRBV4-2 and TRBJ2-3; 14 bases agree with TRBD2. The CDR3 consists of 15 residues. V lost 4 bases to trimming and J lost 5 bases; unmatched junction nucleotides: 2. Germline values: CDR1 LGHNA, CDR2 YNFKEQ.